What follows describes a single TCR beta chain. The record originates from a study of blood T cell repertoires in COVID-19. Whole-study context: The United States, Italy and Spain provided the acute and convalescent COVID-19 samples.

The V and J ends lost 7 bases and 7 bases, in that order; junction bases with no gene match: 12. CDR3 length: 15 residues. From germline, CDR1 is SNHLY and CDR2 FYNNEI. Authors' methods: Amplifying reference gene primers gave estimates of nucleated cell counts. Produced via immunoSEQ multiplex PCR; TCRdb's table is partial and in-frame only. V, J and clone size reflect that table, while D and trimming were determined from the DNA. Here the sample spans 200,000 to 250,000 clones, over 75% being singletons. The rearrangement uses TRBV2 and TRBJ1-5, with 8 positions matching TRBD1. This receptor was taken from a man aged 80 or over with acute or convalescent COVID-19. Sequencing was performed on peripheral blood. CDR3 coding DNA: TGTGCCAGCAACGTTCTTGGACAGGGCGGCCAGCCCCAGCATTTT. This sequence encodes CASNVLGQGGQPQHF.